This TCR beta chain originates from a study of blood T cell repertoires in COVID-19. Methods used by the authors: Researchers report that nucleated cell counts were estimated from reference gene primer amplification. TCRdb keeps only in-frame clones here, not all; method: immunoSEQ multiplex PCR. The V and J calls and clone size come from that table; D and trimming were worked out from the DNA. Of around 300,000 clones in the sample, 90% were seen once. In germline, CDR1 is MGHRA, CDR2 YSYEKL. This CDR3 spans 13 amino acids. The V end lost 5 bases, the J end lost 4 bases, and 11 bases lay between the germline ends.

What was sequenced was PBMCs or T cells enriched from blood (not recorded which). V gene TRBV4-1 combines with J gene TRBJ1-2; tentatively, D is TRBD1 (6 bases). The receptor was derived from a woman in her late teens or twenties with acute COVID-19. The CDR3 sequence is CASSSPDSYGYTF. CDR3 coding DNA: TGCGCCAGCAGCTCGCCGGACAGCTATGGCTACACCTTC.